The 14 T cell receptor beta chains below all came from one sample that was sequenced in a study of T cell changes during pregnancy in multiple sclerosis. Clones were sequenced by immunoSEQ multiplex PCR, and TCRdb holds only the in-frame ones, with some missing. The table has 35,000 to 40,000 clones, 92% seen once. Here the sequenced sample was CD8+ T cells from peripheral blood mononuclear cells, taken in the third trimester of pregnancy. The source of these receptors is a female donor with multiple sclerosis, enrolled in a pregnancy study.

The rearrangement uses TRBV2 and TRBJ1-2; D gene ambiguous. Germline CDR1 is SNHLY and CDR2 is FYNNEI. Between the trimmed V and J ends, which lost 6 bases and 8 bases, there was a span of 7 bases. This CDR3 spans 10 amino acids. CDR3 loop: CASRLGGYTF. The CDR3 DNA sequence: TGTGCCAGCAGACTAGGAGGCTACACCTTC.

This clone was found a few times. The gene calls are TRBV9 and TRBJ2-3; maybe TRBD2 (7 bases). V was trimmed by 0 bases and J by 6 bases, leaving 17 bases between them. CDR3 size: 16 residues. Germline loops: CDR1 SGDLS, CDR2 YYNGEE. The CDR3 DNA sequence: TGTGCCAGCAGCGTAGAGGGGGGGGAGGGCCCGGATACGCAGTATTTT. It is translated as CASSVEGGEGPDTQYF.

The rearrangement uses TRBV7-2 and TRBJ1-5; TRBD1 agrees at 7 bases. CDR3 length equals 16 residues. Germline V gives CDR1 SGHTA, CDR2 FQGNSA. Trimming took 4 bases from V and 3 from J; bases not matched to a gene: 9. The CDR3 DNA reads TGTGCCAGCAGCTCGACTTACAGGGGAGCCAATCAGCCCCAGCATTTT. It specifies CASSSTYRGANQPQHF. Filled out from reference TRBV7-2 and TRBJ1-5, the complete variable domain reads GAGVSQSPSNKVTEKGKDVELRCDPISGHTALYWYRQSLGQGLEFLIYFQGNSAPDKSGLPSDRFSAERTGGSVSTLTIQRTQQEDSAVYLCASSSTYRGANQPQHFGDGTRLSIL.

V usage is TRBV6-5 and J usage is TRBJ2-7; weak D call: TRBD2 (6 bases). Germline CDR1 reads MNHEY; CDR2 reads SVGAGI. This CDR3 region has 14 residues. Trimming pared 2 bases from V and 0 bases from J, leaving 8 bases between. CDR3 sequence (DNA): TGTGCCAGCAGTTACGGGGGGAACTCCTACGAGCAGTACTTC. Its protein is CASSYGGNSYEQYF.

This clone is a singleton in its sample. The CDR3 DNA reads as TGTGCCAGCAGCTTAGTAGCATATGAGCAGTTCTTC. This sequence encodes CASSLVAYEQFF. This chain joins TRBV7-9 and TRBJ2-1, with D unresolved. The CDR3 sequence is 12 residues long. Germline V CDR1 and CDR2: SEHNR, FQNEAQ (reference sequence). Between the trimmed V and J ends, which lost 1 base and 8 bases, there was a span of 6 bases. The variable domain in full, with the rest retrieved from reference TRBV7-9 and TRBJ2-1, is DTGVSQNPRHKITKRGQNVTFRCDPISEHNRLYWYRQTLGQGPEFLTYFQNEAQLEKSRLLSDRFSAERPKGSFSTLEIQRTEQGDSAMYLCASSLVAYEQFFGPGTRLTVL.

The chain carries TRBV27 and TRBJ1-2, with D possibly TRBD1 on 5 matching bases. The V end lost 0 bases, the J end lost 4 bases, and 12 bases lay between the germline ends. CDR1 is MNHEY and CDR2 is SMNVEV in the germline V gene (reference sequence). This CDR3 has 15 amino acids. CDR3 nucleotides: TGTGCCAGCAGTTTATCTCAGGGATGGGGCTATGGCTACACCTTC. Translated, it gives CASSLSQGWGYGYTF.

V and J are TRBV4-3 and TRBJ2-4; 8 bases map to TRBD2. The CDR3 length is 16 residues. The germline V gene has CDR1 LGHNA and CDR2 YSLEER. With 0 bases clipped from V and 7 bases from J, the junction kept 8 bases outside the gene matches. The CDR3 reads CASSQEEGSGSNIQYF. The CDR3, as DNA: TGCGCCAGCAGCCAAGAAGAAGGGAGCGGGAGTAACATTCAGTACTTC.

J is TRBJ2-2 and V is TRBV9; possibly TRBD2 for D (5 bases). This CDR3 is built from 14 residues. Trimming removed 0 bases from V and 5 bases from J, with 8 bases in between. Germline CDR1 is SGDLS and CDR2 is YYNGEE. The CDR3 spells CASSVARGTGELFF. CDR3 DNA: TGTGCCAGCAGCGTAGCTCGGGGTACCGGGGAGCTGTTTTTT.

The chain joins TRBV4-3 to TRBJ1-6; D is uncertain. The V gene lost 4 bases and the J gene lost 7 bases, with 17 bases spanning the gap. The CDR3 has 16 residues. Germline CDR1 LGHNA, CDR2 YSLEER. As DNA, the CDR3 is TGCGCCAGCAGCCCGCGGCGTCAGCTAGTAAATTCACCCCTCCACTTT. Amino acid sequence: CASSPRRQLVNSPLHF.

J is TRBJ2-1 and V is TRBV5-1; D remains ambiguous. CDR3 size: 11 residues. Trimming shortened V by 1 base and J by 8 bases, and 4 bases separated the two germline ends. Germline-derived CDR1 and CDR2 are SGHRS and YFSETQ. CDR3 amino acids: CASSLIDEQFF. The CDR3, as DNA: TGCGCCAGCAGCTTGATAGATGAGCAGTTCTTC.

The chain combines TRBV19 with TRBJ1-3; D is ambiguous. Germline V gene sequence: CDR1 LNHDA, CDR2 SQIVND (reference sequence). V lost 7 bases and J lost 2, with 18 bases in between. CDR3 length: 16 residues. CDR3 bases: TGTGCCAGTATACCAAGGCCGGGGTTAACTGGAAACACCATATATTTT. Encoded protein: CASIPRPGLTGNTIYF.

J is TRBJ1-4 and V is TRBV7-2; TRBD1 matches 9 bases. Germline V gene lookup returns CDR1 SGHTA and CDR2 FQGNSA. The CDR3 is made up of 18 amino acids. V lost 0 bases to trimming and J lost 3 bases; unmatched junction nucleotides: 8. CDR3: CASSLASPGQGPNEKLFF. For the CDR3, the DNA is TGTGCCAGCAGCTTAGCCAGTCCGGGACAGGGACCTAATGAAAAACTGTTTTTT.

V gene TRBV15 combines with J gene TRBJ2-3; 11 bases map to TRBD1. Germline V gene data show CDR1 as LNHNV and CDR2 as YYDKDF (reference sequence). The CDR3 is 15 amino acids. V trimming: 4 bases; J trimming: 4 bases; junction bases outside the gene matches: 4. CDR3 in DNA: TGTGCCACCAGCAAAGGACAGGGGGCTTCAGATACGCAGTATTTT. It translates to CATSKGQGASDTQYF.

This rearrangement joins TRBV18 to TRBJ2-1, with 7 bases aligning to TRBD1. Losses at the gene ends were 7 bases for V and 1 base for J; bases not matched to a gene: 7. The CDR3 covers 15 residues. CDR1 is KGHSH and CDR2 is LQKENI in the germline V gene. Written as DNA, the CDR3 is TGTGCCAGCTTGCCGTTGACAGGGTCCTACAATGAGCAGTTCTTC. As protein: CASLPLTGSYNEQFF.